This T cell receptor (beta chain) was captured by sequencing in a study of cytomegalovirus exposure and HLA in healthy donors. Findings and caveats of the study: Cytomegalovirus status was reportedly diagnosed by the classifier with high specificity and sensitivity. According to the study, around 150 TCR beta chains were cytomegalovirus-associated.

Of note for this clone: Antigen unknown.

Trimming removed 3 bases from V and 6 bases from J, with 21 bases in between. The CDR3 loop spans 17 amino acids. Germline values: CDR1 SEHNR, CDR2 FQNEAQ (reference sequence). This table comes from immunoSEQ multiplex PCR, and its TCRdb copy is limited to in-frame clones, with some not included. This table has 65,000 to 80,000 clones, around 94% appearing once. The donors were part of the validation cohort, which consisted of about 120 subjects and was separate from the first cohort of several hundred subjects. This TCR was sampled from a woman aged 18-30 years in good health and CMV-seronegative. The chain combines TRBV7-9 with TRBJ2-1; D is possibly TRBD1 (5 bases). Material for sequencing was PBMCs. CDR3 residues: CASSFFAGLRVGNEQFF. For the CDR3, the DNA is TGTGCCAGCAGCTTCTTCGCAGGGTTAAGGGTTGGCAATGAGCAGTTCTTC.